Following are 6 T cell receptor beta chains from one sample sequenced in a study of T cell clonotyping in hematopoietic cell transplantation. Using immunoSEQ multiplex PCR, the repertoire was profiled, and TCRdb retains in-frame clones only, with some absent. The sample includes more than 4,500 clones, just over 90% seen only once; the top ten take around 45%. The sequencing used peripheral blood mononuclear cells, collected 100 days after allogeneic stem cell transplant. The receptors derive from a female patient in her 50s who had an allogeneic stem cell transplant from a related donor, so the T cells may come from the graft donor. Some clones in this sample may be carry-over from other donors' samples.

V and J are TRBV7-3 and TRBJ2-3, with a weak D call TRBD2 (5 bases). V was shortened by 5 bases and J by 2 bases, with 23 bases between the two germline ends. There are 18 residues in the CDR3. From germline, CDR1 is SGHTA and CDR2 FQGTGA. The CDR3 DNA reads as TGTGCCAGCAGCGCCTCCACTAGTCCGGTGGGCCCCACAGATACGCAGTATTTT. Its protein is CASSASTSPVGPTDTQYF.

V is TRBV5-1 and J is TRBJ2-7, with D possibly being TRBD2 (6 bases). The CDR3 runs 14 residues. The V and J ends lost 0 bases and 3 bases respectively, with 10 bases between them. CDR1 and CDR2 (germline): SGHRS, YFSETQ. The CDR3 sequence: CASSLERGNYEQYF. CDR3 in DNA: TGCGCCAGCAGCTTGGAGCGCGGGAACTACGAGCAGTACTTC. Based on the CDR3 plus reference TRBV5-1 and TRBJ2-7, the full variable domain is KAGVTQTPRYLIKTRGQQVTLSCSPISGHRSVSWYQQTPGQGLQFLFEYFSETQRNKGNFPGRFSGRQFSNSRSEMNVSTLELGDSALYLCASSLERGNYEQYFGPGTRLTVT.

DNA of the CDR3: TGTGCCAGCAGTGAATATAAGCGGATGGGGGCAGATACGCAGTATTTT. Protein: CASSEYKRMGADTQYF. J is TRBJ2-3 and V is TRBV6-1, with D perhaps matching TRBD1 or TRBD2 (5 bases each). Germline V gene data show CDR1 as MNHNS and CDR2 as SASEGT. V dropped 2 bases and J dropped 4 bases, with 16 bases sitting between them. The CDR3 spans 16 residues.

This rearrangement joins TRBV5-4 to TRBJ2-7; TRBD1 agrees at 9 bases. The germline V gene encodes CDR1 SGHNT and CDR2 YYREEE (reference sequence). The J segment lost 1 base and the V segment lost 4 bases, leaving 6 bases of the junction unmatched. This CDR3 comprises 15 residues. The CDR3 coding sequence is TGTGCCAGCAGCGCTGGGACAGGGATATCCTACGAGCAGTACTTC. The encoded protein is CASSAGTGISYEQYF.

V gene TRBV11-2 combines with J gene TRBJ2-7; D is ambiguous. Germline assignment: CDR1 SGHAT and CDR2 FQNNGV. Trimming left V 3 bases short and J 0 bases short, with 9 bases between. This CDR3 region has 14 residues. The CDR3 DNA sequence: TGTGCCAGCAGCTTGTGGGGATCCTCCTACGAGCAGTACTTC. Protein sequence: CASSLWGSSYEQYF.

This chain joins TRBV5-1 and TRBJ1-1; TRBD1 aligns across 9 bases. The CDR3 sequence is 15 residues long. Germline V gives CDR1 SGHRS, CDR2 YFSETQ. J gave up 1 base and V 4 bases, and 5 bases lay outside the gene matches. CDR3: CASSLDRGGNTEAFF. CDR3 in DNA: TGCGCCAGCAGCCTCGACAGGGGGGGGAACACTGAAGCTTTCTTT.